These T cell receptor beta chains were read from a single sample in a study of T cell responses to AZD1222 COVID-19 vaccine. Using immunoSEQ multiplex PCR, the repertoire was profiled, and TCRdb retains in-frame clones only, with some absent. The sample holds about 200,000 clones, roughly nine tenths seen once. The specimen was peripheral blood, collected 28 days after the second AZD1222 dose. All receptors come from an adult who received the AZD1222 COVID-19 vaccine. Both conserved end residues are part of each CDR3. Fields, in order: V gene, clone size, CDR3 length, D gene, J gene, CDR3 protein, CDR3 DNA. The D gene is left open where the match is weak. Clone size is shown for a subset of rows, as once, few, many or a class of expanded clone.

V gene: TRBV10-2; clone size: -; CDR3 length: 16; D gene: -; J gene: TRBJ1-4; CDR3 protein: CASRNPDSSGHEKLFF; CDR3 DNA: TGCGCCAGCAGAAACCCGGACTCTTCAGGGCATGAAAAACTGTTTTTT
V gene: TRBV7-9; clone size: once; CDR3 length: 16; D gene: -; J gene: TRBJ2-2; CDR3 protein: CASSPGGGPVAGELFF; CDR3 DNA: TGTGCCAGCAGCCCGGGGGGCGGACCGGTAGCCGGGGAGCTGTTTTTT
V gene: TRBV3-1/TRBV3-2; clone size: -; CDR3 length: 16; D gene: TRBD1; J gene: TRBJ1-6; CDR3 protein: CASSQQGDRVASPLHF; CDR3 DNA: TGTGCCAGCAGCCAACAAGGGGACAGGGTTGCTTCACCCCTCCACTTT
V gene: TRBV5-6; clone size: -; CDR3 length: 13; D gene: TRBD1; J gene: TRBJ1-1; CDR3 protein: CASSLPDRAEAFF; CDR3 DNA: TGTGCCAGCAGCTTGCCGGACAGGGCTGAAGCTTTCTTT
V gene: TRBV28; clone size: -; CDR3 length: 13; D gene: -; J gene: TRBJ2-1; CDR3 protein: CASRRRAYNEQFF; CDR3 DNA: TGTGCCAGCAGACGAAGGGCCTACAATGAGCAGTTCTTC
V gene: TRBV4-1; clone size: -; CDR3 length: 15; D gene: TRBD1; J gene: TRBJ1-5; CDR3 protein: CASSPTGPINQPQHF; CDR3 DNA: TGCGCCAGCAGCCCGACAGGGCCCATAAATCAGCCCCAGCATTTT
V gene: TRBV7-3; clone size: -; CDR3 length: 15; D gene: -; J gene: TRBJ2-3; CDR3 protein: CASSPLGGSTDTQYF; CDR3 DNA: TGTGCCAGCAGCCCGCTAGGGGGGTCCACAGATACGCAGTATTTT
V gene: TRBV9; clone size: -; CDR3 length: 15; D gene: TRBD2; J gene: TRBJ2-1; CDR3 protein: CASSVAPGGTTEQFF; CDR3 DNA: TGTGCCAGCAGCGTAGCCCCGGGGGGGACTACTGAGCAGTTCTTC
V gene: TRBV12-2; clone size: -; CDR3 length: 15; D gene: -; J gene: TRBJ1-3; CDR3 protein: CASRFDRDSGNTIYF; CDR3 DNA: TGTGCAAGTCGCTTCGACCGAGACTCTGGAAACACCATATATTTT
V gene: TRBV28; clone size: -; CDR3 length: 13; D gene: -; J gene: TRBJ1-1; CDR3 protein: CASRSTGYTEAFF; CDR3 DNA: TGTGCCAGCAGGAGTACAGGGTACACTGAAGCTTTCTTT
V gene: TRBV5-4; clone size: -; CDR3 length: 16; D gene: -; J gene: TRBJ1-2; CDR3 protein: CASSIRQAVGNYGYTF; CDR3 DNA: TGTGCCAGCAGCATAAGACAAGCGGTAGGTAACTATGGCTACACCTTC
V gene: TRBV11-2; clone size: -; CDR3 length: 14; D gene: -; J gene: TRBJ2-1; CDR3 protein: CASSLSFSDNEQFF; CDR3 DNA: TGTGCCAGCAGCTTATCCTTTTCTGACAATGAGCAGTTCTTC
V gene: TRBV19; clone size: -; CDR3 length: 15; D gene: TRBD2; J gene: TRBJ2-1; CDR3 protein: CASSLSGSMGNEQFF; CDR3 DNA: TGTGCCAGTAGCCTGAGCGGGAGTATGGGCAATGAGCAGTTCTTC
V gene: TRBV28; clone size: many; CDR3 length: 15; D gene: -; J gene: TRBJ2-7; CDR3 protein: CASSLGLGGSNEQYF; CDR3 DNA: TGTGCCAGCAGTTTGGGGCTCGGGGGCAGTAACGAGCAGTACTTC
V gene: TRBV29-1; clone size: -; CDR3 length: 13; D gene: -; J gene: TRBJ1-2; CDR3 protein: CSVVVLLNYGYTF; CDR3 DNA: TGCAGCGTTGTAGTTTTGTTGAACTATGGCTACACCTTC
V gene: TRBV5-1; clone size: once; CDR3 length: 15; D gene: TRBD2; J gene: TRBJ2-1; CDR3 protein: CASSLLAGGYNEQFF; CDR3 DNA: TGCGCCAGCAGCTTGCTGGCGGGAGGTTACAATGAGCAGTTCTTC
V gene: TRBV24-1; clone size: -; CDR3 length: 15; D gene: TRBD1; J gene: TRBJ1-5; CDR3 protein: CATSDRRQGSEPQHF; CDR3 DNA: TGTGCCACCAGTGACCGTAGACAGGGGAGCGAGCCCCAGCATTTT
V gene: TRBV11-2; clone size: -; CDR3 length: 14; D gene: -; J gene: TRBJ2-7; CDR3 protein: CASSLAFRPAEQYF; CDR3 DNA: TGTGCCAGCAGCTTAGCCTTCCGACCTGCCGAGCAGTACTTC
V gene: TRBV14; clone size: -; CDR3 length: 14; D gene: -; J gene: TRBJ1-1; CDR3 protein: CASSQIKGNTEAFF; CDR3 DNA: TGTGCCAGCAGCCAAATTAAGGGGAACACTGAAGCTTTCTTT
V gene: TRBV6-1; clone size: -; CDR3 length: 13; D gene: -; J gene: TRBJ2-3; CDR3 protein: CASSPDGTDTQYF; CDR3 DNA: TGTGCCAGCAGTCCGGACGGCACAGATACGCAGTATTTT
V gene: TRBV6-2/TRBV6-3; clone size: -; CDR3 length: 15; D gene: TRBD2; J gene: TRBJ2-7; CDR3 protein: CASSYGGGATYEQYF; CDR3 DNA: TGTGCCAGCAGTTACGGCGGGGGGGCTACCTACGAGCAGTACTTC
V gene: TRBV9; clone size: once; CDR3 length: 15; D gene: TRBD2; J gene: TRBJ2-2; CDR3 protein: CASSSTSGYTGELFF; CDR3 DNA: TGTGCCAGCAGCTCGACTAGCGGCTACACCGGGGAGCTGTTTTTT
V gene: TRBV10-2; clone size: once; CDR3 length: 14; D gene: -; J gene: TRBJ1-2; CDR3 protein: CASSDGPGVNGYTF; CDR3 DNA: TGCGCCAGCAGTGACGGGCCGGGGGTGAATGGCTACACCTTC
V gene: TRBV5-4; clone size: -; CDR3 length: 15; D gene: TRBD1; J gene: TRBJ2-1; CDR3 protein: CASSFGQGASNEQFF; CDR3 DNA: TGTGCCAGCAGCTTCGGACAGGGGGCTTCGAATGAGCAGTTCTTC
V gene: TRBV29-1; clone size: -; CDR3 length: 12; D gene: -; J gene: TRBJ2-1; CDR3 protein: CSDFRDYNEQFF; CDR3 DNA: TGCAGCGACTTCCGGGACTACAATGAGCAGTTCTTC
V gene: TRBV12-5; clone size: once; CDR3 length: 15; D gene: TRBD1; J gene: TRBJ2-5; CDR3 protein: CASGLVQGAEETQYF; CDR3 DNA: TGTGCTAGTGGTTTGGTACAGGGGGCAGAGGAGACCCAGTACTTC
V gene: TRBV16; clone size: -; CDR3 length: 15; D gene: TRBD1; J gene: TRBJ1-3; CDR3 protein: CASSPLTGSGNTIYF; CDR3 DNA: TGTGCCAGCAGCCCGTTGACAGGGTCTGGAAACACCATATATTTT
V gene: TRBV30; clone size: -; CDR3 length: 13; D gene: TRBD1; J gene: TRBJ2-2; CDR3 protein: CAWSNRGPGELFF; CDR3 DNA: TGTGCCTGGAGTAACAGGGGGCCCGGGGAGCTGTTTTTT
V gene: TRBV12-3/TRBV12-4; clone size: -; CDR3 length: 13; D gene: -; J gene: TRBJ1-5; CDR3 protein: CASSLGRVQPQHF; CDR3 DNA: TGTGCCAGCAGTTTAGGGAGGGTGCAGCCCCAGCATTTT
V gene: TRBV11-2; clone size: -; CDR3 length: 15; D gene: TRBD1; J gene: TRBJ2-3; CDR3 protein: CASSYRDRGPDTQYF; CDR3 DNA: TGTGCCAGCAGCTACCGGGACAGGGGCCCAGATACGCAGTATTTT
V gene: TRBV7-8; clone size: -; CDR3 length: 15; D gene: -; J gene: TRBJ1-2; CDR3 protein: CASSWAGGANYGYTF; CDR3 DNA: TGTGCCAGCAGCTGGGCCGGGGGAGCTAACTATGGCTACACCTTC
V gene: TRBV6-5; clone size: -; CDR3 length: 13; D gene: -; J gene: TRBJ1-1; CDR3 protein: CASSYSGGTEAFF; CDR3 DNA: TGTGCCAGCAGTTACTCGGGAGGCACTGAAGCTTTCTTT
V gene: TRBV3-1/TRBV3-2; clone size: many; CDR3 length: 14; D gene: -; J gene: TRBJ2-5; CDR3 protein: CASSQAFLVETQYF; CDR3 DNA: TGTGCCAGCAGCCAAGCATTCCTGGTAGAGACCCAGTACTTC
V gene: TRBV27; clone size: -; CDR3 length: 14; D gene: -; J gene: TRBJ2-7; CDR3 protein: CASSPGYVVGEQYF; CDR3 DNA: TGTGCCAGCAGTCCGGGGTACGTCGTTGGCGAGCAGTACTTC
V gene: TRBV30; clone size: once; CDR3 length: 10; D gene: -; J gene: TRBJ1-1; CDR3 protein: CAGQGNYAFF; CDR3 DNA: TGTGCCGGACAAGGTAACTACGCTTTCTTT
V gene: TRBV6-5; clone size: -; CDR3 length: 14; D gene: TRBD1; J gene: TRBJ1-4; CDR3 protein: CASRETGANEKLFF; CDR3 DNA: TGTGCCAGCAGGGAGACAGGGGCGAATGAAAAACTGTTTTTT
V gene: TRBV7-2; clone size: -; CDR3 length: 15; D gene: TRBD2; J gene: TRBJ2-1; CDR3 protein: CASSATSFINNEQFF; CDR3 DNA: TGTGCCAGCAGCGCGACTAGCTTTATAAACAATGAGCAGTTCTTC
V gene: TRBV19; clone size: -; CDR3 length: 16; D gene: TRBD1; J gene: TRBJ1-6; CDR3 protein: CASSSRTGGNNSPLHF; CDR3 DNA: TGTGCCAGTAGTTCCCGGACAGGGGGCAATAATTCACCCCTCCACTTT
V gene: TRBV4-1; clone size: -; CDR3 length: 15; D gene: -; J gene: TRBJ1-3; CDR3 protein: CASSQVGPGGDTIYF; CDR3 DNA: TGCGCCAGCAGCCAAGTTGGGCCGGGGGGCGACACCATATATTTT
V gene: TRBV5-1; clone size: -; CDR3 length: 13; D gene: -; J gene: TRBJ2-1; CDR3 protein: CASSFGEGDEQFF; CDR3 DNA: TGCGCCAGCAGCTTCGGAGAAGGCGATGAGCAGTTCTTC
V gene: TRBV11-3; clone size: many; CDR3 length: 15; D gene: -; J gene: TRBJ1-1; CDR3 protein: CASSKPRGTHTEAFF; CDR3 DNA: TGTGCCAGCAGCAAGCCGAGGGGGACCCACACTGAAGCTTTCTTT
V gene: TRBV6-5; clone size: -; CDR3 length: 14; D gene: -; J gene: TRBJ1-5; CDR3 protein: CASSYLGGDQPQHF; CDR3 DNA: TGTGCCAGCAGTTACTTGGGGGGGGATCAGCCCCAGCATTTT
V gene: TRBV11-2; clone size: -; CDR3 length: 17; D gene: TRBD1; J gene: TRBJ2-6; CDR3 protein: CASSRTDRVSGANVLTF; CDR3 DNA: TGTGCCAGCAGCCGTACCGACAGGGTCTCTGGGGCCAACGTCCTGACTTTC
V gene: TRBV20-1; clone size: -; CDR3 length: 11; D gene: TRBD1; J gene: TRBJ1-2; CDR3 protein: CSLGQGEGYTF; CDR3 DNA: TGCAGCCTGGGACAGGGTGAAGGCTACACCTTC
V gene: TRBV3-1/TRBV3-2; clone size: -; CDR3 length: 12; D gene: -; J gene: TRBJ1-1; CDR3 protein: CASSQSGRGAFF; CDR3 DNA: TGTGCCAGCAGCCAATCGGGGCGAGGAGCTTTCTTT
V gene: TRBV7-2; clone size: -; CDR3 length: 15; D gene: TRBD1; J gene: TRBJ2-2; CDR3 protein: CASSPEGQGTGELFF; CDR3 DNA: TGTGCCAGCAGCCCAGAGGGACAGGGAACCGGGGAGCTGTTTTTT